The clone carrying this T cell receptor beta chain has at least ten counts. The antigen is unknown. This may be a read error, as it is one base from a much larger clone. This entry is derived from a study of Graves' ophthalmopathy and Graves' hyperthyroidism. Study-level background: The authors collected peripheral blood at initial diagnosis, before any treatment.

Study-level points and caveats: Most expanded clonotypes in thyroid above 0.001 frequency also showed up in blood. In predicting ophthalmopathy progression, the model reached about 71% sensitivity and roughly 74% specificity.

What supplied the PBMCs was 7.5 to 10 ml of fresh peripheral blood. Transcripts of RNA were the source for amplifying TCR beta CDR3 regions. The first round was an RT-PCR with HTBI primers, and the second round was a multiplex PCR. TCRdb re-analysed the multiplex PCR reads in MiXCR, keeping a single row per CDR3 protein. The sample holds around 50,000 distinct CDR3 sequences, less than 65% seen once. The CDR3 consists of 16 residues. Germline V lookup: CDR1 SGHVS, CDR2 FNYEAQ. V lost 4 bases to trimming and J lost 3 bases, with 18 bases between them. The rearrangement links TRBV7-6 to TRBJ2-5; possible D gene TRBD1, 5 bases. This clonotype originated in an adult man with Graves' ophthalmopathy. Input material: peripheral blood. CDR3 residues: CASSSRPFSDKETQYF. In DNA, the CDR3 is TGTGCCAGCAGCTCACGTCCCTTCTCGGACAAAGAGACCCAGTACTTC.